This is a list of T cell receptor beta chains from one sample in a study of shared T cell receptors in the human thymus. Clones were read by immunoSEQ multiplex PCR, and TCRdb kept only the in-frame ones, dropping some. The data hold 500,000 to 750,000 clones, with around 87% observed a single time. The sample was also linked to a second study, of human thymus T cells.

Material: thymocytes. These receptors were collected from a boy less than two years old with a congenital heart defect. The CDR3 runs from the conserved cysteine through the conserved F or W. A D gene is named only where the DNA matches it firmly. A row's size may be missing; if present it is once, few, many or a size class.

cdr3_nt,cdr3_aa,v_call,clone_size,j_call,d_call
TGTGCCAGCACCCGCTGGACAGGGGCGTCCTACGAGCAGTACTTC,CASTRWTGASYEQYF,TRBV28,NA,TRBJ2-7,TRBD1
TGTGCCAGCACCGAAGCGGGAGGGGTCTACAATGAGCAGTTCTTC,CASTEAGGVYNEQFF,TRBV2,NA,TRBJ2-1,TRBD2
TGTGCCACGACAGGGCCCTATGGCTACACCTTC,CATTGPYGYTF,TRBV4-2,NA,TRBJ1-2,TRBD1
TGTGCCAGTAGTATGGCGCGGGAACACGAGCAGTACTTC,CASSMAREHEQYF,TRBV19,NA,TRBJ2-7,NA
TGTGCCAGCAGTGTGCCGGGACAGGGGTATCCTATCTCCTACGTTGGAAAACTGTTTTTT,CASSVPGQGYPISYVGKLFF,TRBV6-1,NA,TRBJ1-4,TRBD1
TGTGCCAGCAGCCCTCAGATAAGCGGGAGGATCTACAATGAGCAGTTCTTC,CASSPQISGRIYNEQFF,TRBV4-2,NA,TRBJ2-1,TRBD2
TGTGCCAGCAGCTTAGGGGCAGGGGGACGCAATCAGCCCCAGCATTTT,CASSLGAGGRNQPQHF,TRBV7-6,once,TRBJ1-5,TRBD1
TGTGCCAGTATAAGCGGGGAAAACACCGGGGAGCTGTTTTTT,CASISGENTGELFF,TRBV19,NA,TRBJ2-2,TRBD2
TGTGCCAGCACCTTGGGACAGGGGACTGAAAAACTGTTTTTT,CASTLGQGTEKLFF,TRBV28,NA,TRBJ1-4,TRBD1
TGTGCCAGCAGGTTGTGTTGCGGGAGGGCCAAGGTCGGGGAGCTGTTTTTT,CASRLCCGRAKVGELFF,TRBV28,once,TRBJ2-2,TRBD2
TGTGCCAGCAGCTCGGAACAGGGCTCCCCGCTCCAAGAGACCCAGTACTTC,CASSSEQGSPLQETQYF,TRBV7-8,NA,TRBJ2-5,NA
TGCAGCGTTAAGGGACAGGGGGCTGACTATGGCTACACCTTC,CSVKGQGADYGYTF,TRBV29-1,NA,TRBJ1-2,TRBD1
TGTGCCAGTTTTTCAGGGCAGGGCCCAGATACGCAGTATTTT,CASFSGQGPDTQYF,TRBV5-6,NA,TRBJ2-3,NA
TGCGCCAGCAGCCCGAGACCCCTAGCGGGGGGTGGCATTCAGTACTTC,CASSPRPLAGGGIQYF,TRBV5-1,NA,TRBJ2-4,TRBD2
TGTGCCACCAGCAGAGATAAGACTAGCGGAACCTACAATGAGCAGTTCTTC,CATSRDKTSGTYNEQFF,TRBV15,NA,TRBJ2-1,TRBD2
TGCGCCAGCAGCTTCCACCTAGGGGGCGCGATGAACACTGAAGCTTTCTTT,CASSFHLGGAMNTEAFF,TRBV10-1,NA,TRBJ1-1,TRBD1
TGTGCCAGCAGCTTACAGGGGTTTGACAATCAGCCCCAGCATTTT,CASSLQGFDNQPQHF,TRBV13,NA,TRBJ1-5,NA
TGTGCCAGCAGCTTTGCGCCTAGCGGCCAAATATACCAGACCTACGAGCAGTACTTC,CASSFAPSGQIYQTYEQYF,TRBV5-6,NA,TRBJ2-7,TRBD2
TGTGCCAGCTCGAAGCGTAGGCAACCTAACAATGAGCAGTTCTTC,CASSKRRQPNNEQFF,TRBV28,NA,TRBJ2-1,NA
TGCGCCAGCAGTCAGAGTAAGGGACAGATCGGAACTGAAGCTTTCTTT,CASSQSKGQIGTEAFF,TRBV23-1,NA,TRBJ1-1,TRBD1
TGTGCCAGCTCACCGGACAGGATTGGCACAGATACGCAGTATTTT,CASSPDRIGTDTQYF,TRBV18,NA,TRBJ2-3,TRBD1
TGTGCCAGCAGCTTAGGACTAGCGGGAGAGTACGAGCAGTACTTC,CASSLGLAGEYEQYF,TRBV7-3,NA,TRBJ2-7,TRBD2
TGTGCCAGCAGCGCTTCGGGGGAAGATCAGCCCCAGCATTTT,CASSASGEDQPQHF,TRBV7-8,once,TRBJ1-5,NA
TGTGCCAGCAGCCAAGTCCGCGGGAGGGCCGACGAGCAGTACTTC,CASSQVRGRADEQYF,TRBV4-2,once,TRBJ2-7,TRBD2
TGTGCCTGGAGTGTACCGGGGGGGCACGATCAGCCCCAGCATTTT,CAWSVPGGHDQPQHF,TRBV30,NA,TRBJ1-5,NA
TGTGCCAGCAGCTTAGTGACTAGGAGAATGTCCTACGAGCAGTACTTC,CASSLVTRRMSYEQYF,TRBV7-2,NA,TRBJ2-7,NA
TGTGCCAGCAGTGACAGGGTGCTATTC,CASSDRVLF,TRBV6-1,NA,TRBJ1-2,NA
TGTGCCAGCAGCTTAGAGAGTTCCACAGATACGCAGTATTTT,CASSLESSTDTQYF,TRBV11-3,NA,TRBJ2-3,NA
TGCGCCAGCAGCTTGGGAGGGACAGCATCCTACAATGAGCAGTTCTTC,CASSLGGTASYNEQFF,TRBV5-1,NA,TRBJ2-1,TRBD1
TGTGCCAGCAGCTACGGACAGGGGGATGATGCTTTCTTT,CASSYGQGDDAFF,TRBV27,NA,TRBJ1-1,TRBD1
TGCAGCGTTGGGGGAGCGGGAGGGCCCCACGAGCAGTACTTC,CSVGGAGGPHEQYF,TRBV29-1,NA,TRBJ2-7,TRBD2
TGCGCCAGCAGCCAAGAAAAGATCGGGGAGGATCAGCCCCAGCATTTT,CASSQEKIGEDQPQHF,TRBV4-1,once,TRBJ1-5,NA
TGTGCCAGCAGCCCGTCACGGGACTCCTACGAGCAGTACTTC,CASSPSRDSYEQYF,TRBV14,NA,TRBJ2-7,NA
TGTGCCAGCAGCTTACAGGCGGGACCCAATGAGCAGTTCTTC,CASSLQAGPNEQFF,TRBV11-2,NA,TRBJ2-1,NA
TGTGCCAGCAGCCCAAACGGCCCGGGTAGACGTGAGCAGTTCTTC,CASSPNGPGRREQFF,TRBV14,NA,TRBJ2-1,NA
TGTGCCACCAGCAGAGATCTTCCGGGCCAGGGCGCTTTCTTT,CATSRDLPGQGAFF,TRBV15,NA,TRBJ1-1,NA
TGCGCCAGCAGCCAGGGACTTTACAATGAGCAGTTCTTC,CASSQGLYNEQFF,TRBV4-3,few,TRBJ2-1,NA
TGTGCCTGGAGCGCTGAGTATAGGACTAGCGGGGTGCCCGCAGCGTTACACAATGAGCAGTTCTTC,CAWSAEYRTSGVPAALHNEQFF,TRBV30,NA,TRBJ2-1,TRBD2
TGTGCCAGCAGCGCCGGGGACAGGGAGGACTACACCTTC,CASSAGDREDYTF,TRBV9,NA,TRBJ1-2,TRBD1
TGTGCCAGCAGTTTTAAGCTAGCGGGATTCTCCTACGAGCAGTACTTC,CASSFKLAGFSYEQYF,TRBV28,NA,TRBJ2-7,TRBD2
TGTGCCAGCAGCTCCCCGAAAGCGGGAGGCCGCACAGATACGCAGTATTTT,CASSSPKAGGRTDTQYF,TRBV7-9,NA,TRBJ2-3,TRBD2
TGTGCCAGCAGTTCCGAACTAGATCCCAAAAACATTCAGTACTTC,CASSSELDPKNIQYF,TRBV27,NA,TRBJ2-4,NA